The rows below give T cell receptor beta chains drawn from one sample of a study of T cell changes during pregnancy in multiple sclerosis. Some clones are missing from TCRdb's copy, which holds only in-frame ones; the method was immunoSEQ multiplex PCR. The sample holds some 40,000 clones; 85% to 95% are singletons and the top ten take 1% to 1.5%. Sequenced input: peripheral blood. Receptors were obtained from a female donor with multiple sclerosis, enrolled in a pregnancy study. CDR3s leave out the opening cysteine and the closing phenylalanine or tryptophan.

TRBJ2-3	TRBV9	ASSPARDTQY
TRBJ1-4	TRBV21-1	ASTRVGEKLF
TRBJ2-7	TRBV11-1	ASSLKGYEQY
TRBJ1-1	TRBV18	ASSKTAMNTEAF
TRBJ2-1	TRBV2	ASTLAEYNEQF
TRBJ2-1	TRBV7-9	ASSLEPGLAGSYNEQF
TRBJ1-5	TRBV2	ASSAANQPQH
TRBJ1-5	TRBV9	ASSAWDSNQPQH
TRBJ1-1	TRBV9	ASSSPPGHRFTEAF
TRBJ2-7	TRBV21-1	ASSKEATSVRDSGYEQY
TRBJ2-3	TRBV7-2	ASSSTRATDTQY
TRBJ2-3	TRBV4-1	ASSPYPDRVADTQY
TRBJ2-1	TRBV11-2	ASSLGGGGPYNEQF
TRBJ2-7	TRBV7-9	ASSLETGDEQY
TRBJ1-4	TRBV6-6	ASSYAGTNEKLF
TRBJ2-1	TRBV5-1	ASSSLDRENEQF
TRBJ1-5	TRBV7-7	ASSLGPHQPQH
TRBJ2-5	TRBV7-2	ASSLARLTSPIKTQY
TRBJ1-5	TRBV11-2	ASSLDGPGPQH
TRBJ2-4	TRBV23-1	ASSQSLAGENIQY
TRBJ2-3	TRBV11-1	ASSSWTGGEVDTQY
TRBJ2-3	TRBV4-2	ASSQGTSGFTDTQY
TRBJ1-1	TRBV5-1	ASSIARGLNTEAF
TRBJ2-7	TRBV29-1	SVEAGLAGDYEQY
TRBJ2-1	TRBV29-1	SVAIATRANNEQF
TRBJ1-4	TRBV30	AWTGKLATNEKLF
TRBJ2-7	TRBV6-5	ASSKGLAAYEQY
TRBJ1-2	TRBV11-2	ASSLSRNRGNGYT
TRBJ1-1	TRBV7-6	ASSPRTGLNTEAF
TRBJ2-7	TRBV4-2	ASSQVQTLALRKY